These 8 T cell receptor beta chains originate from one sample sequenced in a study of blood T cells in healthy people across ages. Together with a sample-barcoded 5' primer, a J-beta primer mix was included in a second PCR lasting 7 to 11 cycles. TCRdb itself ran the 5' RACE reads through MiXCR, one entry per CDR3 protein. The repertoire holds about 930,000 distinct CDR3 sequences, almost 30% seen once, with about a tenth in the top ten. These data also featured in a second study, about T cells of mothers and their children.

Source material: blood. These receptors were collected from a woman aged 40 to 50 in good health.

The V call is TRBV28, the J call TRBJ1-5; 10 bases align to TRBD1. The CDR3 totals 15 residues. Germline CDR1 is MDHEN and CDR2 is SYDVKM. The trim removed 10 bases at V and 6 bases at J, leaving 12 bases unmatched. The CDR3 nucleotides read TGTGCCATCAACCCCGGGACAGGGGCCGGTCAGCCCCAGCATTTT. Amino acids: CAINPGTGAGQPQHF.

J is TRBJ1-4 and V is TRBV5-1; possibly TRBD1 for D (5 bases). CDR1 and CDR2 (germline): SGHRS, YFSETQ. V was trimmed by 4 bases and J by 5 bases, leaving 18 bases between them. This CDR3 is built from 16 residues. As DNA, the CDR3 is TGCGCCAGCAGCGTGACTCCCGGGACGGGAAATGAAAAACTGTTTTTT. The encoded protein is CASSVTPGTGNEKLFF.

J is TRBJ2-3 and V is TRBV5-1, with TRBD1 matching 12 bases. The ends lost 3 bases at V and 4 bases at J; junction bases unmatched: 6. There are 16 residues in the CDR3. Germline loops: CDR1 SGHRS, CDR2 YFSETQ. The CDR3 DNA follows: TGCGCCAGCAGCTCCCCGGGACAGGGGGCTGCAGATACGCAGTATTTT. Its protein product is CASSSPGQGAADTQYF.

The chain recombines TRBV5-1 with TRBJ1-1; no firm D call. The V and J ends lost 6 bases and 1 base respectively, with 10 bases between them. Germline-derived CDR1 and CDR2 are SGHRS and YFSETQ. The CDR3 length is 13 residues. CDR3 DNA: TGCGCCAGCACCCCTGACGCGAACACTGAAGCTTTCTTT. It is translated as CASTPDANTEAFF.

This clonotype has at least ten counts. The rearrangement uses TRBV9 and TRBJ1-1, with D perhaps matching TRBD1 (5 bases). The germline V gene encodes CDR1 SGDLS and CDR2 YYNGEE. There are 16 residues in the CDR3. The V gene lost 6 bases and the J gene lost 0 bases, with 18 bases spanning the gap. This CDR3 is CASNRVPAGLNTEAFF. The CDR3 nucleotides are TGTGCCAGCAACCGGGTGCCGGCAGGGTTGAACACTGAAGCTTTCTTT.

This clonotype was detected many times. The genes are TRBV7-2 and TRBJ2-7; 8 bases line up with TRBD1. This CDR3 has 15 amino acids. J was trimmed by 5 bases and V by 1 base; bases with no gene match: 7. The germline V gene has CDR1 SGHTA and CDR2 FQGNSA. The CDR3, as DNA: TGTGCCAGCAGCTTAGAAGACAGGGGAGTCGACGAGCAGTACTTC. Its translation is CASSLEDRGVDEQYF.

This clonotype was found a few times. The rearrangement uses TRBV4-2 and TRBJ2-3, with D possibly matching TRBD1 (5 bases). The V gene's germline CDR1 is LGHNA and CDR2 YNFKEQ. There are 13 residues in the CDR3. The V end was cut by 0 bases, the J end by 8 bases, with 9 bases between. The CDR3 loop reads CASSQDRQGTQYF. For the CDR3, the DNA is TGTGCCAGCAGCCAAGATAGGCAGGGTACGCAGTATTTT.

To note about this clonotype: This CDR3 fails to terminate in the conserved phenylalanine or tryptophan, so it likely reflects a read error. The gene calls are TRBV5-1 and TRBJ2-1; 11 positions agree with TRBD1. This CDR3 has 15 amino acids. Germline loops: CDR1 SGHRS, CDR2 YFSETQ. The ends lost 4 bases at V and 9 bases at J; junction bases unmatched: 9. CDR3 in amino acids: CASSPGTGGGSEQFC. The DNA of the CDR3 is TGCGCCAGCAGCCCCGGGACAGGGGGGGGTAGTGAGCAGTTCTGC.